This TCR beta chain was captured in a study of T cells in Graves' hyperthyroidism and ophthalmopathy. Study results and limitations: Also found in blood were most expanded thyroid clonotypes above 0.001.

Germline V CDR1 and CDR2: SGHTA, FQGNSA. V shed 5 bases, J shed 6 bases, and the junction held 2 bases outside the gene matches. CDR3 length equals 14 residues. This clonotype has only a few counts. The antigen remains unidentified. The investigators amplified TCR beta CDR3 regions from RNA transcripts. An initial round of RT-PCR targeting the TCR CDR3 relied on the HTBI primer set. TCRdb used MiXCR to reprocess the multiplex PCR reads, holding one entry per CDR3 protein. The table has about 620,000 distinct CDR3 sequences, about a sixth seen once. The J gene is TRBJ1-4, the V gene TRBV7-2, with 11 positions matching TRBD1. This sequence was found in a woman aged 30 to 39 with Graves' hyperthyroidism. The material sequenced was blood. The CDR3 nucleotides read TGTGCCAGCAGCAAGGACAGGGGGCATGAAAAACTGTTTTTT. The encoded protein is CASSKDRGHEKLFF.